The 13 T cell receptor beta chains listed next were all sequenced from one sample in a study of T cells expressing NK-cell markers. TCRdb re-called the 5' RACE reads and shows each CDR3 protein once, DNA omitted. The repertoire table contains about 460,000 distinct CDR3 sequences. Sequencing was done on a sample of blood T cells: a sorted CD56 or NKG2C T cell subset, CD4+ or CD8+ T cells, or bulk PBMC T cells (not recorded which). Receptors originate from a woman in her forties or fifties in good health.

The chain has TRBV5-1 and TRBJ1-5; TCRdb calls TRBD1, which cannot be checked without DNA. In germline, CDR1 is SGHRS, CDR2 YFSETQ. CDR3 size: 15 residues. The CDR3 sequence: CASSLGGVGDQPQHF. The variable domain in full, completed from reference TRBV5-1 and TRBJ1-5, reads KAGVTQTPRYLIKTRGQQVTLSCSPISGHRSVSWYQQTPGQGLQFLFEYFSETQRNKGNFPGRFSGRQFSNSRSEMNVSTLELGDSALYLCASSLGGVGDQPQHFGDGTRLSIL.

V is TRBV20-1 and J is TRBJ1-2; TCRdb names TRBD1, which stays unverified in the absence of DNA. The CDR3 has 17 amino acids. CDR1 is DFQATT and CDR2 is SNEGSKA in the germline V gene (reference sequence). CDR3 protein: CSAPGGAGPSGIYGYTF.

J is TRBJ1-5 and V is TRBV12-3 or TRBV12-4; TCRdb selects TRBD1, and the lack of DNA leaves this call unchecked. There are 15 residues in the CDR3. Here the CDR3 reads CASSLKGFSNQPQHF.

The chain is built from TRBV5-1 and TRBJ2-2; TCRdb returns TRBD1, unconfirmable since there is no DNA. Germline V gene data show CDR1 as SGHRS and CDR2 as YFSETQ. CDR3 length equals 16 residues. The CDR3 spells CASSLRGDLNTGELFF. The whole variable domain, remainder taken from reference TRBV5-1 and TRBJ2-2, is KAGVTQTPRYLIKTRGQQVTLSCSPISGHRSVSWYQQTPGQGLQFLFEYFSETQRNKGNFPGRFSGRQFSNSRSEMNVSTLELGDSALYLCASSLRGDLNTGELFFGEGSRLTVL.

The rearrangement joins TRBV11-2 to TRBJ2-3; lacking DNA, the TRBD2 call made by TCRdb goes unchecked. The CDR3 is 15 amino acids. Germline V gene lookup returns CDR1 SGHAT and CDR2 FQNNGV. CDR3 amino acids: CASSTGLVRTDTQYF. Drawing the rest from reference TRBV11-2 and TRBJ2-3, the complete variable domain is EAGVAQSPRYKIIEKRQSVAFWCNPISGHATLYWYQQILGQGPKLLIQFQNNGVVDDSQLPKDRFSAERLKGVDSTLKIQPAKLEDSAVYLCASSTGLVRTDTQYFGPGTRLTVL.

The V call is TRBV20-1, the J call TRBJ2-5; the D call of TRBD2 rests on TCRdb alone, since no DNA is present to check it. Looked up from germline, CDR1 is DFQATT and CDR2 is SNEGSKA (reference sequence). CDR3 length: 16 amino acids. CDR3 region: CSANAISGSRGETQYF.

The rearrangement uses TRBV9 and TRBJ2-1; lacking DNA, the TRBD2 call made by TCRdb goes unchecked. Germline CDR1 SGDLS, CDR2 YYNGEE. The CDR3 has 17 amino acids. The CDR3 sequence: CASSVGLAGGSYNEQFF.

The gene calls are TRBV7-2 and TRBJ1-4. Germline-derived CDR1 and CDR2 are SGHTA and FQGNSA. This CDR3 has 12 amino acids. This CDR3 is CASSFTGEKLFF.

This sequence joins TRBV5-1 and TRBJ2-7; TCRdb indicates TRBD1, and absent DNA this call remains unverified. The CDR3 contains 12 residues. CDR1 and CDR2 (germline): SGHRS, YFSETQ. CDR3 amino acids: CASRSGDLTQYF.

The chain recombines TRBV18 with TRBJ2-4; the TRBD1 assignment by TCRdb is unverifiable without DNA. The length of the CDR3 is 12 residues. Per the germline V gene, CDR1 is KGHSH and CDR2 is LQKENI. CDR3 in amino acids: CASSGTGDIQYF. Full variable domain (rest looked up from reference TRBV18 and TRBJ2-4): NAGVMQNPRHLVRRRGQEARLRCSPMKGHSHVYWYRQLPEEGLKFMVYLQKENIIDESGMPKERFSAEFPKEGPSILRIQQVVRGDSAAYFCASSGTGDIQYFGAGTRLSVL.

The chain couples TRBV29-1 to TRBJ2-7; TCRdb names TRBD1, which stays unverified in the absence of DNA. The CDR3 is made up of 21 amino acids. Germline-derived CDR1 and CDR2 are SQVTM and ANQGSEA. CDR3 sequence reads: CSVERRGQGTISPDERYEQYF.

The rearrangement uses TRBV6-6 and TRBJ2-3; TCRdb's assignment of TRBD2 cannot be checked, as there is no DNA. This CDR3 is built from 16 residues. Per the germline V gene, CDR1 is MNHNY and CDR2 is SVGAGI (reference sequence). CDR3 residues: CASSYSLAGVPDTQYF.

This rearrangement joins TRBV12-3 or TRBV12-4 to TRBJ2-1; the D gene TCRdb calls, TRBD2, cannot be checked with no DNA. This CDR3 contains 16 residues. The CDR3 here is CASSLGLAGRYNEQFF.